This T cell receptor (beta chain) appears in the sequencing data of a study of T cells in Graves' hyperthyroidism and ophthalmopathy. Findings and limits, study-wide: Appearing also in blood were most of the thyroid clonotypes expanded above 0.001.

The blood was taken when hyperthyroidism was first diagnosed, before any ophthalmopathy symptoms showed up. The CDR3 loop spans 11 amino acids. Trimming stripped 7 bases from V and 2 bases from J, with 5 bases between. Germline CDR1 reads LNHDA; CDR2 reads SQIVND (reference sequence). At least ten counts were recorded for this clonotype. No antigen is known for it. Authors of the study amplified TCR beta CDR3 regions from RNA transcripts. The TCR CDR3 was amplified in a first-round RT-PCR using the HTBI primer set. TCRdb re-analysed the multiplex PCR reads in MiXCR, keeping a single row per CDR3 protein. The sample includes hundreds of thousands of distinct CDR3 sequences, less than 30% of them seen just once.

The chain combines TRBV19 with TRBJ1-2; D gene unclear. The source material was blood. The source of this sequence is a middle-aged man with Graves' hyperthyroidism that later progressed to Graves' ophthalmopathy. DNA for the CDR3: TGTGCCAGTACAGCGAACTATGGCTACACCTTC. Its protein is CASTANYGYTF.